Listed here are 22 T cell receptor beta chains from one sample, sequenced in a study of blood T cell repertoires in COVID-19. The method was immunoSEQ multiplex PCR; TCRdb's version includes in-frame clones alone and lacks a portion of them. The repertoire holds some 340,000 clones, with 85% as singletons. The sample comprised peripheral blood. The receptor set was obtained from a woman aged 18 to 35 with acute or convalescent COVID-19.

This clone showed up just once. The CDR3 nucleotides are TGTGCCAGCAGCCCCCTAAGGGGTGCCACTGAAGCTTTCTTT. It is translated as CASSPLRGATEAFF. V and J are TRBV7-9 and TRBJ1-1, with a tentative D call TRBD1 (5 bases). Between the trimmed V and J ends, which lost 5 bases and 4 bases, there was a span of 14 bases. CDR1 SEHNR and CDR2 FQNEAQ come from the germline V gene (reference sequence). This CDR3 is built from 14 residues.

CDR3 in amino acids: CASSDHGTVYNEQFF. CDR3 DNA: TGTGCCAGTAGTGACCACGGGACAGTCTACAATGAGCAGTTCTTC. This chain uses TRBV19 with TRBJ2-1; 7 bases align to TRBD1. CDR1 and CDR2 (germline): LNHDA, SQIVND (reference sequence). The CDR3 totals 15 residues. Trimming removed 5 bases from V and 3 bases from J; junction bases left unmatched: 7.

V is TRBV7-7 and J is TRBJ1-1; D call uncertain. V was clipped by 4 bases and J by 4 bases, with 10 bases between them. CDR1 SSHAT and CDR2 FNYEAQ come from the germline V gene (reference sequence). This CDR3 has 13 residues. The CDR3 DNA reads as TGTGCCAGCAGCTGGGCCCATAGCACTGAAGCTTTCTTT. Protein sequence: CASSWAHSTEAFF.

Remarks on this clone: The sample holds other DNA sequences that translate to the same CDR3. The J gene is TRBJ1-1, the V gene TRBV27, with D possibly being TRBD1 (6 bases). Germline assignment: CDR1 MNHEY and CDR2 SMNVEV (reference sequence). V shed 2 bases and J shed 4 bases, with 8 bases lying between them. CDR3 length: 13 residues. The CDR3 sequence: CASSLSRGTEAFF. The DNA of the CDR3 is TGTGCCAGCAGTTTAAGCAGGGGCACTGAAGCTTTCTTT.

This clone has just a few counts. The CDR3: CSASGTDTQYF. CDR3 DNA sequence: TGCAGTGCTAGCGGCACAGATACGCAGTATTTT. The V call is TRBV20-1, the J call TRBJ2-3; no firm D call. The CDR3 totals 11 residues. Germline V gene lookup returns CDR1 DFQATT and CDR2 SNEGSKA (reference sequence). V lost 3 bases to trimming and J lost 1 base, with 2 bases between them.

The gene calls are TRBV19 and TRBJ1-6; D is uncertain. Trimming cost V 9 bases and J 0 bases, with 9 bases left between them. The germline gives CDR1 LNHDA, CDR2 SQIVND (reference sequence). This CDR3 has 14 residues. The CDR3 spells CASRGASYNSPLHF. The CDR3 nucleotides are TGTGCCAGCCGAGGAGCCTCCTATAATTCACCCCTCCACTTT.

The V and J genes are TRBV7-2 and TRBJ1-2, with 7 nucleotides matching TRBD1. Germline V gene lookup returns CDR1 SGHTA and CDR2 FQGNSA. The J segment lost 7 bases and the V segment lost 1 base, leaving 12 bases of the junction unmatched. CDR3 length: 16 amino acids. CDR3 loop: CASSLVSFDRAAGYTF. In DNA, the CDR3 is TGTGCCAGCAGCTTAGTAAGTTTTGACAGGGCGGCTGGCTACACCTTC.

The CDR3 DNA follows: TGTGCCAGTAGTATTGAGCCGGGACTAGCGGACAATGAGCAGTTCTTC. Its protein product is CASSIEPGLADNEQFF. This chain joins TRBV19 and TRBJ2-1; 11 bases match TRBD2. The trim removed 3 bases at V and 5 bases at J, leaving 6 bases unmatched. This CDR3 contains 16 residues. Per germline, CDR1 LNHDA and CDR2 SQIVND (reference sequence).

The chain is built from TRBV6-6 and TRBJ2-5, with 7 bases lining up with TRBD1. Per the germline V gene, CDR1 is MNHNY and CDR2 is SVGAGI (reference sequence). The CDR3 spans 15 residues. The ends lost 5 bases at V and 4 bases at J; junction bases unmatched: 10. CDR3 in DNA: TGTGCCAGCAGTGGCGCCCGGACAGGTGGAGAGACCCAGTACTTC. It is translated as CASSGARTGGETQYF.

The chain carries TRBV6-6 and TRBJ1-4; D uncertain. Germline values: CDR1 MNHNY, CDR2 SVGAGI (reference sequence). The CDR3 is made up of 12 amino acids. V was trimmed by 0 bases and J by 10 bases, leaving 6 bases between them. The CDR3 region has the DNA TGTGCCAGCAGTTACTCCGGTGCAAAACTGTTTTTT. Encoded protein: CASSYSGAKLFF.

The rearrangement uses TRBV27 and TRBJ1-5; D not certain. The germline V gene has CDR1 MNHEY and CDR2 SMNVEV (reference sequence). This CDR3 comprises 15 residues. Trimming removed 1 base from V and 4 bases from J, with 11 bases in between. CDR3 in DNA: TGTGCCAGCAGTTTATATAGCGGGTCTAATCAGCCCCAGCATTTT. This sequence encodes CASSLYSGSNQPQHF.

This chain joins TRBV15 and TRBJ2-1, with 8 positions matching TRBD1. This CDR3 contains 13 residues. In germline, CDR1 is LNHNV, CDR2 YYDKDF (reference sequence). After removal of 7 bases from V and 6 bases from J, the junction contained 5 bases not matched to a gene. CDR3: CATNGQGSNEQFF. DNA for the CDR3: TGTGCCACCAACGGACAGGGATCCAATGAGCAGTTCTTC.

The table lists this clone with a few counts. The V gene is TRBV12-5, the J gene TRBJ2-7; possibly TRBD2 for D (6 bases). Germline CDR1 and CDR2: LGHNT and FRNRAP. The V and J ends lost 2 bases and 1 base respectively, with 12 bases between them. The CDR3 length is 15 residues. In DNA form, the CDR3 reads TGTGCTAGTGGTTTGCGGCAGGGAGGTTCCTACGAGCAGTACTTC. Protein: CASGLRQGGSYEQYF.

This chain joins TRBV3-1 (or the pseudogene TRBV3-2) and TRBJ1-6; D ambiguous. In germline, CDR1 is LGHDT, CDR2 YNNKEL (reference sequence). This CDR3 is 16 amino acids long. V dropped 4 bases and J dropped 0 bases, with 10 bases sitting between them. The CDR3 region has the DNA TGTGCCAGCAGCCTTGCCCGGGGCTCCTATAATTCACCCCTCCACTTT. This codes for CASSLARGSYNSPLHF.

The chain employs TRBV19 and TRBJ1-5; no reliable D call. The length of the CDR3 is 13 residues. V lost 7 bases, J lost 5 bases, and 12 bases lay in between. In germline, CDR1 is LNHDA, CDR2 SQIVND (reference sequence). The CDR3 DNA is TGTGCCAGTAATGAACAGTCACATCAGCCCCAGCATTTT. It specifies CASNEQSHQPQHF.

This chain connects TRBV9 to TRBJ2-7, with D possibly TRBD1 on 6 matching bases. The germline V gene has CDR1 SGDLS and CDR2 YYNGEE. CDR3 length equals 21 residues. Trimming shortened V by 5 bases and J by 7 bases, and 40 bases separated the two germline ends. The CDR3 nucleotides are TGTGCCAGCAGTGCCACTCTACAGGGATTTCTACGAGCAGTGGTATGGTGGGAGCAGTACTTC. Its protein product is CASSATLQGFLRAVVWWEQYF.

The chain links TRBV18 to TRBJ2-6; maybe TRBD1 (6 bases). Per the germline V gene, CDR1 is KGHSH and CDR2 is LQKENI. V shed 3 bases and J shed 0 bases, with 24 bases lying between them. The CDR3 sequence is 21 residues long. CDR3: CASSPRENRDTGFSGANVLTF. CDR3 coding DNA: TGTGCCAGCTCACCGCGAGAAAACCGGGACACTGGATTCTCTGGGGCCAACGTCCTGACTTTC.

The chain couples TRBV7-3 to TRBJ1-6; D might be TRBD1 (5 bases). Deletions cut 2 bases from V and 5 bases from J, with 10 bases between. Germline V CDR1 and CDR2: SGHTA, FQGTGA. This CDR3 contains 15 residues. CDR3 DNA sequence: TGTGCCAGCAGCTTATTGGGAGGGGATAATTCACCCCTCCACTTT. Protein product: CASSLLGGDNSPLHF.

The chain employs TRBV30 and TRBJ1-5; TRBD1 might be the D (6 bases). The CDR3 length is 15 residues. The V end was cut by 0 bases, the J end by 0 bases, with 9 bases between. The germline V gene encodes CDR1 GTSNPN and CDR2 SVGIG (reference sequence). The CDR3 DNA follows: TGTGCCTGGAGTGTAGGACAGAATAGCAATCAGCCCCAGCATTTT. Its protein product is CAWSVGQNSNQPQHF. Together with reference TRBV30 and TRBJ1-5, the CDR3 gives the full variable domain: SQTIHQWPATLVQPVGSPLSLECTVEGTSNPNLYWYRQAAGRGLQLLFYSVGIGQISSEVPQNLSASRPQDRQFILSSKKLLLSDSGFYLCAWSVGQNSNQPQHFGDGTRLSIL.

The chain links TRBV18 to TRBJ2-1; a possible D gene is TRBD2 (6 bases). Germline loops: CDR1 KGHSH, CDR2 LQKENI. The CDR3 spans 15 residues. V was pared by 3 bases and J by 4 bases, with 13 bases between. The CDR3 bases are TGTGCCAGCTCACCGGGCTCGGGACTTTACAATGAGCAGTTCTTC. Its protein is CASSPGSGLYNEQFF.

The table lists this clone with a few counts. This chain joins TRBV3-1 (or the pseudogene TRBV3-2) and TRBJ1-1; D unresolved. Looked up from germline, CDR1 is LGHDT and CDR2 is YNNKEL (reference sequence). The V and J ends lost 1 base and 6 bases respectively, with 15 bases between them. There are 15 residues in the CDR3. The CDR3: CASSQVFRGESEAFF. The CDR3 region has the DNA TGTGCCAGCAGCCAAGTATTCCGCGGAGAATCTGAAGCTTTCTTT.

The J gene is TRBJ2-7, the V gene TRBV3-1 (or the pseudogene TRBV3-2), with a possible D match to TRBD2 (5 bases). CDR1 is LGHDT and CDR2 is YNNKEL in the germline V gene (reference sequence). CDR3 length: 16 amino acids. V was cut by 1 base and J by 5 bases, with 18 bases left in between. The CDR3 protein is CASSQGPARGGNEQYF. CDR3 nucleotides: TGTGCCAGCAGCCAAGGTCCAGCCCGGGGTGGGAACGAGCAGTACTTC.